These 27 T cell receptor beta chains originate from one sample sequenced in a study of blood T cell repertoires in COVID-19. Sequenced by immunoSEQ multiplex PCR; TCRdb stores in-frame clones only, minus some. This table holds a few hundred thousand clones, approximately 90% found once. Sequences were obtained from peripheral blood. Source of these receptors: a woman aged 25-40 years with COVID-19, enrolled during active disease.

The chain couples TRBV27 to TRBJ1-5; TRBD1 might be the D (6 bases). V lost 9 bases and J lost 3, with 15 bases in between. CDR3 length equals 14 residues. The V gene's germline CDR1 is MNHEY and CDR2 SMNVEV (reference sequence). The CDR3 protein is CASRVTGSNQPQHF. The CDR3 coding sequence is TGTGCCAGTCGGGTTACAGGGTCCAATCAGCCCCAGCATTTT.

The gene calls are TRBV4-1 and TRBJ2-7; D perhaps matches TRBD2 (6 bases). From germline, CDR1 is MGHRA and CDR2 YSYEKL. The length of the CDR3 is 15 residues. Trimming shortened V by 8 bases and J by 1 base, and 18 bases separated the two germline ends. The DNA of the CDR3 is TGCGCCAGCTCCCGGGCCAGCGGGCGATCCTACGAGCAGTACTTC. As protein: CASSRASGRSYEQYF.

This chain joins TRBV6-5 and TRBJ1-2; unclear D gene. Trimming removed 2 bases from V and 2 bases from J, with 6 bases in between. Germline lookup yields CDR1 MNHEY and CDR2 SVGAGI. This CDR3 is built from 13 residues. This chain's CDR3 is CASSYDGNYGYTF. Written as DNA, the CDR3 is TGTGCCAGCAGTTACGACGGGAACTATGGCTACACCTTC.

The chain is built from TRBV28 and TRBJ1-2, with 9 bases identical to TRBD1. Germline CDR1 MDHEN, CDR2 SYDVKM. Trimming took 7 bases from V and 7 from J; bases not matched to a gene: 10. This CDR3 contains 14 residues. The CDR3 reads CASTSGQGEVGYTF. The CDR3 DNA reads TGTGCCAGCACATCGGGACAGGGTGAGGTTGGCTACACCTTC.

The rearrangement links TRBV14 to TRBJ1-6, with TRBD1 matching 7 bases. The ends lost 4 bases at V and 7 bases at J; junction bases unmatched: 7. In germline, CDR1 is SGHDN, CDR2 FVKESK. CDR3 length: 15 amino acids. The CDR3 sequence: CASSLLPGQNSPLHF. CDR3 coding DNA: TGTGCCAGCAGCCTCCTGCCGGGACAGAATTCACCCCTCCACTTT.

The J gene is TRBJ2-5, the V gene TRBV10-1; the match to TRBD1 covers 7 bases. CDR1 and CDR2 (germline): WNHNN, SYGVQD (reference sequence). CDR3 length: 13 residues. Germline trimming cut 5 bases from V and 5 bases from J; bases unmatched to any gene: 5. The CDR3 sequence: CASSRQGQETQYF. The CDR3 nucleotides are TGCGCCAGCAGTCGACAGGGCCAGGAGACCCAGTACTTC.

The chain employs TRBV10-3 and TRBJ1-1, with D unclear. Trimming took off 3 bases at V and 7 bases at J, with 9 bases between the two ends. CDR3 length: 12 amino acids. Germline loops: CDR1 ENHRY, CDR2 SYGVKD. The DNA for the CDR3 is TGTGCCATCAGTGACGGGGAGAGTGAAGCTTTCTTT. This gives the protein CAISDGESEAFF.

The chain employs TRBV2 and TRBJ1-1; the D is unclear. Trimming cost V 5 bases and J 2 bases, with 9 bases left between them. Germline loops: CDR1 SNHLY, CDR2 FYNNEI. The CDR3 is 13 residues long. The CDR3 region has the DNA TGTGCCAGCAGTAGAACCCTAAACACTGAAGCTTTCTTT. This encodes CASSRTLNTEAFF.

The chain recombines TRBV3-1 (or the pseudogene TRBV3-2) with TRBJ1-1; D gene unclear. Per the germline V gene, CDR1 is LGHDT and CDR2 is YNNKEL (reference sequence). The CDR3 has 13 amino acids. V was cut by 0 bases and J by 11 bases, with 13 bases left in between. The CDR3 sequence: CASSQDPRNRAFF. The CDR3 DNA reads TGTGCCAGCAGCCAAGATCCGCGGAATAGGGCTTTCTTT.

DNA for the CDR3: TGTGCCATCAGCCCGGGACTTCGCGAGCTGTTTTTT. Encoded protein: CAISPGLRELFF. The chain recombines TRBV10-3 with TRBJ2-2, with D maybe TRBD2 (6 bases). Germline V gives CDR1 ENHRY, CDR2 SYGVKD. CDR3 length: 12 amino acids. Between the trimmed V and J ends, which lost 6 bases and 11 bases, there was a span of 13 bases.

The J gene is TRBJ2-2, the V gene TRBV7-8; 12 nucleotides agree with TRBD2. V dropped 5 bases and J dropped 7; count of bases not matched to a gene: 2. Germline values: CDR1 SGHVS, CDR2 FQNEAQ. The length of the CDR3 is 14 residues. CDR3 residues: CASSEGLAGGELFF. CDR3 coding DNA: TGTGCCAGCAGCGAGGGACTAGCGGGCGGGGAGCTGTTTTTT.

This chain links TRBV7-2 with TRBJ2-7; D is perhaps TRBD2 (7 bases). This CDR3 comprises 13 residues. Per germline, CDR1 SGHTA and CDR2 FQGNSA. V lost 8 bases and J lost 7, with 18 bases in between. The CDR3 here is CASSLGGPWEQYF. CDR3 coding DNA: TGTGCCAGCTCTCTGGGGGGGCCCTGGGAGCAGTACTTC.

This sequence joins TRBV11-2 and TRBJ1-1, with D possibly TRBD1 on 5 matching bases. V dropped 4 bases and J dropped 1 base, with 13 bases sitting between them. Per the germline V gene, CDR1 is SGHAT and CDR2 is FQNNGV. The CDR3 has 15 residues. In DNA, the CDR3 is TGTGCCAGCAGCTGGGGGGGGAGGGGGAACACTGAAGCTTTCTTT. This gives the protein CASSWGGRGNTEAFF.

The genes are TRBV25-1 and TRBJ2-7, with 10 nucleotides matching TRBD2. The CDR3 has 18 amino acids. Germline-derived CDR1 and CDR2 are MGHDK and SYGVNS. Trimming at V came to 7 bases and at J to 3 bases, leaving 18 bases not matched to a gene. The CDR3 nucleotides read TGTGCCAGCATCGGGTGGGAAAGTTCTAGCGGGGGATTCTACGAGCAGTACTTC. Amino acid sequence: CASIGWESSSGGFYEQYF.

The genes are TRBV19 and TRBJ1-1; 7 bases line up with TRBD1. Germline loops: CDR1 LNHDA, CDR2 SQIVND (reference sequence). This CDR3 region has 13 residues. The V gene end was trimmed by 8 bases and the J gene end by 4 bases; junction bases not matched to a gene: 7. In DNA, the CDR3 is TGTGCCAGTCTCCGACAGGGAGGCACTGAAGCTTTCTTT. Residues: CASLRQGGTEAFF.

The chain employs TRBV4-2 and TRBJ2-1, with TRBD1 matching 8 bases. V shed 6 bases and J 4 bases; nucleotides not matched to a gene: 8. Per germline, CDR1 LGHNA and CDR2 YNFKEQ. CDR3 length: 15 amino acids. CDR3 coding DNA: TGTGCCAGCAGACTCGGACAGGGTGCGTACAATGAGCAGTTCTTC. Amino acids: CASRLGQGAYNEQFF.

This clone was found a few times. V is TRBV10-1 and J is TRBJ2-3; 10 bases align to TRBD1. The CDR3 covers 15 residues. Germline lookup yields CDR1 WNHNN and CDR2 SYGVQD (reference sequence). V lost 6 bases, J lost 4 bases, and 7 bases stayed unmatched. In nucleotides, the CDR3 is TGCGCCAGCAGCACGGGACAGGGGAGGCCAGATACGCAGTATTTT. This translates into CASSTGQGRPDTQYF.

The rearrangement joins TRBV27 to TRBJ1-5; D uncertain. The germline gives CDR1 MNHEY, CDR2 SMNVEV (reference sequence). The CDR3 loop spans 16 amino acids. Deletions cut 3 bases from V and 1 base from J, with 13 bases between. The CDR3: CASSFSGAGSNQPQHF. The CDR3 bases are TGTGCCAGCAGTTTCTCGGGAGCGGGAAGCAATCAGCCCCAGCATTTT.

The J gene is TRBJ1-3, the V gene TRBV27; a possible D gene is TRBD1 (5 bases). The germline gives CDR1 MNHEY, CDR2 SMNVEV (reference sequence). V lost 0 bases and J 4 bases, leaving 10 bases between the germline ends. This CDR3 is built from 15 residues. This CDR3 is CASSLSPGGGNTIYF. CDR3 DNA: TGTGCCAGCAGTTTATCCCCGGGGGGGGGAAACACCATATATTTT.

V gene TRBV19 combines with J gene TRBJ2-3; tentatively, D is TRBD2 (6 bases). This CDR3 is built from 15 residues. Trimming removed 7 bases at V and 1 base at J, with 15 bases between. Germline lookup yields CDR1 LNHDA and CDR2 SQIVND (reference sequence). CDR3: CASTGRASGTDTQYF. DNA of the CDR3: TGTGCCAGTACCGGGCGGGCTAGCGGCACAGATACGCAGTATTTT. The variable domain in full, completed from reference TRBV19 and TRBJ2-3, reads DGGITQSPKYLFRKEGQNVTLSCEQNLNHDAMYWYRQDPGQGLRLIYYSQIVNDFQKGDIAEGYSVSREKKESFPLTVTSAQKNPTAFYLCASTGRASGTDTQYFGPGTRLTVL.

The gene calls are TRBV5-1 and TRBJ2-4; 11 bases agree with TRBD1. The V gene end was trimmed by 6 bases and the J gene end by 6 bases; junction bases not matched to a gene: 11. Germline values: CDR1 SGHRS, CDR2 YFSETQ. The CDR3 sequence is 16 residues long. The DNA of the CDR3 is TGCGCCAGCAACCCTGCCGGGACAGGGGGATTAAACATTCAGTACTTC. This translates into CASNPAGTGGLNIQYF.

The chain links TRBV2 to TRBJ1-1; 8 positions match TRBD1. J was trimmed by 0 bases and V by 6 bases; bases with no gene match: 15. Germline-derived CDR1 and CDR2 are SNHLY and FYNNEI. The CDR3 has 18 amino acids. CDR3 bases: TGTGCCAGCAGCCAAGGCATCGGGACAGGAGGTATGAACACTGAAGCTTTCTTT. Protein product: CASSQGIGTGGMNTEAFF.

The rearrangement joins TRBV7-8 to TRBJ1-1; 7 bases are a match to TRBD1. Germline loops: CDR1 SGHVS, CDR2 FQNEAQ. The CDR3 is made up of 15 amino acids. Unmatched junction bases numbered 6, after V lost 4 bases and J lost 1 base. This chain's CDR3 is CASSSNRGRNTEAFF. The CDR3 nucleotides read TGTGCCAGCAGCTCTAACAGGGGCCGGAACACTGAAGCTTTCTTT.

The rearrangement joins TRBV9 to TRBJ2-3; 8 positions agree with TRBD2. The CDR3 consists of 18 residues. The junction had 9 bases not matched to a gene; V was cut back by 0 bases and J by 0 bases. Germline CDR1 reads SGDLS; CDR2 reads YYNGEE. The DNA of the CDR3 is TGTGCCAGCAGCGTAGGTAGAAGCGGGGGTCCTAGCACAGATACGCAGTATTTT. Translated: CASSVGRSGGPSTDTQYF. Filled out from reference TRBV9 and TRBJ2-3, the complete variable domain reads DSGVTQTPKHLITATGQRVTLRCSPRSGDLSVYWYQQSLDQGLQFLIQYYNGEERAKGNILERFSAQQFPDLHSELNLSSLELGDSALYFCASSVGRSGGPSTDTQYFGPGTRLTVL.

J is TRBJ2-1 and V is TRBV15, with TRBD1 identical over 11 bases. J was trimmed by 3 bases and V by 4 bases; bases with no gene match: 2. Germline V gives CDR1 LNHNV, CDR2 YYDKDF (reference sequence). The CDR3 is 15 residues long. DNA for the CDR3: TGTGCCACCAGCACCGGGACAGGGGGCTACAATGAGCAGTTCTTC. Translating it yields CATSTGTGGYNEQFF.

The V call is TRBV27, the J call TRBJ2-1; 7 nucleotides line up with TRBD2. Trimming took 4 bases from V and 8 from J; bases not matched to a gene: 11. The germline CDR1 and CDR2 sequences are MNHEY and SMNVEV (reference sequence). The CDR3 is 15 amino acids. CDR3 DNA: TGTGCCAGCAGTTCCCCCTCGGTGGGGAGGGATGAGCAGTTCTTC. It is translated as CASSSPSVGRDEQFF.

This clone was seen more than once but under ten times. The gene calls are TRBV25-1 and TRBJ1-1; a possible D gene is TRBD1 (6 bases). Looked up from germline, CDR1 is MGHDK and CDR2 is SYGVNS. CDR3 length: 14 residues. V lost 4 bases and J 11 bases, leaving 20 bases between the germline ends. The CDR3 loop is CASSVSGQGLGAFF. The CDR3 DNA reads as TGTGCCAGCAGTGTATCAGGGCAGGGGTTGGGTGCTTTCTTT.